This T cell receptor (beta chain) was sequenced for a study of CD8+ T cells in alopecia areata. V lost 6 bases, J lost 6 bases, and 13 bases stayed unmatched. In germline, CDR1 is SQVTM, CDR2 ANQGSEA. The CDR3 runs 17 residues. RNA was extracted and reverse transcribed into cDNA as the sequencing template. Only in-frame clones appear in the TCRdb table, and some are missing; sequencing was by immunoSEQ multiplex PCR. Of 65,000 to 90,000 clones detected, around 54% appear once; the ten largest clones hold 5.5% to 6%. CD4+ and CD8+ T cells were sorted from PBMCs stained for CD3, CD4 and CD8. This TCR came from a human donor with alopecia areata. The sequenced sample was NKG2D-high CD8+ T cells sorted from blood. The V call is TRBV29-1, the J call TRBJ2-2; 13 bases align to TRBD2. The CDR3 region has the DNA TGCAGCGTCATCCGTACTAGCGGGAGGGCCTTCCCCGGGGAGCTGTTTTTT. Its protein product is CSVIRTSGRAFPGELFF.